The 29 T cell receptor beta chains below all came from one sample that was sequenced in a study of T cell clones after liver transplantation. Generated by immunoSEQ multiplex PCR, the TCRdb table keeps only in-frame clones and is missing some. The repertoire holds some 80,000 clones, with 84% as singletons. The specimen comprised CD4+ T cells from blood, sampled around 48 months after liver transplant. The receptors shown here come from a human patient who received a liver transplant. Some of these T cells may belong to the graft donor.

The chain uses TRBV18 and TRBJ1-5; D perhaps matches TRBD1 (6 bases). Germline values: CDR1 KGHSH, CDR2 LQKENI. The CDR3 consists of 15 residues. V was clipped by 6 bases and J by 6 bases, with 18 bases between them. CDR3 nucleotide sequence: TGTGCCAGCTCTGTGGACAGCGGACCTGGTCAGCCCCAGCATTTT. Translating it yields CASSVDSGPGQPQHF.

This clone was recorded only once. The rearrangement joins TRBV6-4 to TRBJ1-1; D is unclear. Germline assignment: CDR1 MRHNA and CDR2 SNTAGT. The V and J ends lost 6 bases and 1 base respectively, with 12 bases between them. This CDR3 is 14 amino acids long. As DNA, the CDR3 is TGTGCCAGCAGGAATACAAACAGGAACACTGAAGCTTTCTTT. Translation gives CASRNTNRNTEAFF.

This sequence joins TRBV19 and TRBJ2-5, with D tentatively TRBD1 (5 bases). V gave up 7 bases and J gave up 0 bases, with 15 bases separating them. The CDR3 has 15 residues. Germline values: CDR1 LNHDA, CDR2 SQIVND (reference sequence). The CDR3 DNA follows: TGTGCCAGTACCTTATCGACAGCCCACCAAGAGACCCAGTACTTC. Translation: CASTLSTAHQETQYF.

V gene TRBV4-2 combines with J gene TRBJ1-5, with D unclear. Germline CDR1 is LGHNA and CDR2 is YNFKEQ. There are 15 residues in the CDR3. V was cut by 0 bases and J by 2 bases, with 8 bases left in between. Here the CDR3 DNA reads TGTGCCAGCAGCCAAGAGGACGGTGGCAATCAGCCCCAGCATTTT. Encoded protein: CASSQEDGGNQPQHF.

This rearrangement joins TRBV4-2 to TRBJ2-6, with D tentatively TRBD2 (5 bases). This CDR3 is 17 amino acids long. In germline, CDR1 is LGHNA, CDR2 YNFKEQ. V was trimmed by 0 bases and J by 4 bases, leaving 13 bases between them. The CDR3 region is CASSQEVWEHGANVLTF. The DNA of the CDR3 is TGTGCCAGCAGCCAAGAGGTGTGGGAGCACGGGGCCAACGTCCTGACTTTC.

V and J are TRBV5-1 and TRBJ2-1, with D perhaps matching TRBD1 (6 bases). Trimming took off 4 bases at V and 1 base at J, with 12 bases between the two ends. The V gene's germline CDR1 is SGHRS and CDR2 YFSETQ. The CDR3 consists of 15 residues. The CDR3 reads CASSEGGKSYNEQFF. In DNA form, the CDR3 reads TGCGCCAGCAGCGAAGGGGGAAAGTCCTACAATGAGCAGTTCTTC.

The rearrangement joins TRBV9 to TRBJ1-3; D not certain. The CDR3 has 16 residues. Germline V gene sequence: CDR1 SGDLS, CDR2 YYNGEE. With 0 bases removed from V and 0 bases from J, the gap between germline ends came to 10 bases. CDR3 sequence (DNA): TGTGCCAGCAGCGTAGGGGTCCGAAACTCTGGAAACACCATATATTTT. Translating gives CASSVGVRNSGNTIYF.

By proportion, this clone is medium-sized. This sequence joins TRBV6-5 and TRBJ1-3; D is ambiguous. Germline V gene data show CDR1 as MNHEY and CDR2 as SVGAGI. V lost 0 bases, J lost 0 bases, and 9 bases lay in between. The CDR3 sequence is 16 residues long. CDR3: CASSYSRSSSGNTIYF. CDR3 nucleotides: TGTGCCAGCAGTTACTCACGGTCTAGCTCTGGAAACACCATATATTTT.

The chain is built from TRBV6-6 and TRBJ1-1, with TRBD1 as a possible D gene (5 bases). The V end was cut by 7 bases, the J end by 3 bases, with 15 bases between. The CDR3 consists of 14 residues. Germline-derived CDR1 and CDR2 are MNHNY and SVGAGI (reference sequence). CDR3 loop: CASTSGRFDTEAFF. As DNA, the CDR3 is TGTGCCAGCACCTCAGGGAGATTCGACACTGAAGCTTTCTTT.

The chain links TRBV10-3 to TRBJ2-2; 9 bases line up with TRBD1. J was trimmed by 1 base and V by 7 bases; bases with no gene match: 4. Per the germline V gene, CDR1 is ENHRY and CDR2 is SYGVKD. The CDR3 runs 15 residues. CDR3 DNA: TGTGCCATCAAGCCGGGACAGGGGAACACCGGGGAGCTGTTTTTT. Protein sequence: CAIKPGQGNTGELFF.

The chain combines TRBV7-9 with TRBJ2-2; 8 nucleotides line up with TRBD2. The CDR3 loop spans 15 amino acids. V dropped 5 bases and J dropped 3; count of bases not matched to a gene: 5. Germline CDR1 and CDR2: SEHNR and FQNEAQ (reference sequence). CDR3 nucleotide sequence: TGTGCCAGCAGCGCGACGGGGGGGCACACCGGGGAGCTGTTTTTT. This gives the protein CASSATGGHTGELFF.

In its sample, this clone ranks as medium-sized. The V and J genes are TRBV7-3 and TRBJ2-1, with 11 bases lining up with TRBD2. V lost 1 base and J lost 3; bases outside the gene matches: 11. The CDR3 is 19 amino acids. Germline V gene sequence: CDR1 SGHTA, CDR2 FQGTGA. The CDR3 nucleotides are TGTGCCAGCAGCTTAATTGGACTAGCGGGCGTACGAAACTACAATGAGCAGTTCTTC. Amino acid sequence: CASSLIGLAGVRNYNEQFF.

The rearrangement uses TRBV2 and TRBJ2-3, with D uncertain. Trimming removed 6 bases at V and 8 bases at J, with 21 bases between. This CDR3 is built from 15 residues. The germline V gene encodes CDR1 SNHLY and CDR2 FYNNEI. The CDR3 is CASRDGSIRHRTQYF. In nucleotides, the CDR3 is TGTGCCAGCAGAGATGGCAGCATCAGACACCGTACGCAGTATTTT. The entire variable domain, with the rest obtained from reference TRBV2 and TRBJ2-3, is as follows: EPEVTQTPSHQVTQMGQEVILRCVPISNHLYFYWYRQILGQKVEFLVSFYNNEISEKSEIFDDQFSVERPDGSNFTLKIRSTKLEDSAMYFCASRDGSIRHRTQYFGPGTRLTVL.

The CDR3 nucleotides are TGTGCCAGTACCCAAGACAGGGACAACCAGCCCCAGCATTTT. It specifies CASTQDRDNQPQHF. The chain couples TRBV19 to TRBJ1-5, with 7 bases identical to TRBD1. Germline V gene sequence: CDR1 LNHDA, CDR2 SQIVND (reference sequence). The CDR3 is made up of 14 amino acids. V lost 7 bases to trimming and J lost 7 bases; unmatched junction nucleotides: 10.

In its sample, this clone was seen a few times. The rearrangement uses TRBV28 and TRBJ1-1; D is ambiguous. V was pared by 4 bases and J by 8 bases, with 11 bases between. The CDR3 totals 12 residues. The germline V gene encodes CDR1 MDHEN and CDR2 SYDVKM. The CDR3 nucleotides read TGTGCCAGCAGTTCGATCGGAACAGAAGCTTTCTTT. Translated, it gives CASSSIGTEAFF.

This clone has a handful of counts. The gene calls are TRBV7-2 and TRBJ1-2; the D gene is possibly TRBD1 (5 bases). The CDR3 spans 12 residues. V was pared by 5 bases and J by 7 bases, with 11 bases between. CDR1 and CDR2 (germline): SGHTA, FQGNSA. CDR3 in amino acids: CASSVQAGGYTF. The CDR3 nucleotides read TGTGCCAGCAGCGTACAGGCGGGTGGCTACACCTTC.

This chain joins TRBV5-4 and TRBJ2-2; D possibly corresponds to TRBD2 (7 bases). The CDR3 has 15 amino acids. V shed 4 bases and J shed 6 bases, with 16 bases lying between them. Germline V gene lookup returns CDR1 SGHNT and CDR2 YYREEE (reference sequence). Here the CDR3 DNA reads TGTGCCAGCAGCATGCTCGGGGGGCTGGCCGGGGAGCTGTTTTTT. This encodes CASSMLGGLAGELFF.

The V and J genes are TRBV30 and TRBJ1-1, with D tentatively TRBD1 (5 bases). Trimming pared 0 bases from V and 3 bases from J, leaving 17 bases between. Germline CDR1 is GTSNPN and CDR2 is SVGIG (reference sequence). The CDR3 runs 16 residues. CDR3 DNA sequence: TGTGCCTGGAGTGTTACGGGACCCAAGTTATACACTGAAGCTTTCTTT. It translates to CAWSVTGPKLYTEAFF.

The chain links TRBV2 to TRBJ2-2; D is undetermined. CDR1 SNHLY and CDR2 FYNNEI come from the germline V gene. This CDR3 region has 14 residues. V lost 1 base, J lost 7 bases, and 10 bases lay in between. The CDR3 DNA sequence: TGTGCCAGCAGTGAAGTAGGCCACGTCGGGGAGCTGTTTTTT. Amino acids: CASSEVGHVGELFF.

The V call is TRBV19, the J call TRBJ1-5; possible D gene TRBD1, 6 bases. The V end lost 6 bases, the J end lost 7 bases, and 13 bases lay between the germline ends. Germline lookup yields CDR1 LNHDA and CDR2 SQIVND (reference sequence). The CDR3 length is 13 residues. The CDR3 nucleotides are TGTGCCAGTAGGTGGACAGCAGGACAGCCCCAGCATTTT. This encodes CASRWTAGQPQHF. The complete variable domain, with remaining parts taken from reference TRBV19 and TRBJ1-5, reads DGGITQSPKYLFRKEGQNVTLSCEQNLNHDAMYWYRQDPGQGLRLIYYSQIVNDFQKGDIAEGYSVSREKKESFPLTVTSAQKNPTAFYLCASRWTAGQPQHFGDGTRLSIL.

This chain uses TRBV9 with TRBJ2-5, with 8 bases identical to TRBD2. There are 16 residues in the CDR3. CDR1 and CDR2 (germline): SGDLS, YYNGEE. The ends lost 0 bases at V and 2 bases at J; junction bases unmatched: 6. The CDR3 nucleotides are TGTGCCAGCAGCGTAGGTATAGTAGCGGGACAAGAGACCCAGTACTTC. Protein product: CASSVGIVAGQETQYF.

This chain uses TRBV28 with TRBJ1-5; the match to TRBD1 covers 7 bases. The V gene end was trimmed by 1 base and the J gene end by 4 bases; junction bases not matched to a gene: 4. This CDR3 has 15 amino acids. CDR1 MDHEN and CDR2 SYDVKM come from the germline V gene. The CDR3: CASSLSDRKNQPQHF. CDR3 sequence (DNA): TGTGCCAGCAGTTTATCGGACAGGAAGAATCAGCCCCAGCATTTT. The full variable domain, its missing parts supplied by reference TRBV28 and TRBJ1-5, is DVKVTQSSRYLVKRTGEKVFLECVQDMDHENMFWYRQDPGLGLRLIYFSYDVKMKEKGDIPEGYSVSREKKERFSLILESASTNQTSMYLCASSLSDRKNQPQHFGDGTRLSIL.

The chain employs TRBV14 and TRBJ2-3; 10 bases fit TRBD2. There are 17 residues in the CDR3. J gave up 0 bases and V 2 bases, and 5 bases lay outside the gene matches. CDR1 and CDR2 (germline): SGHDN, FVKESK. For the CDR3, the DNA is TGTGCCAGCAGCCAACTACTAGCGGGATTTAGCACAGATACGCAGTATTTT. It is translated as CASSQLLAGFSTDTQYF.

The chain is built from TRBV19 and TRBJ1-2, with TRBD1 identical over 7 bases. The CDR3 spans 13 residues. V gave up 6 bases and J gave up 7 bases; unmatched junction bases: 8. CDR1 is LNHDA and CDR2 is SQIVND in the germline V gene (reference sequence). This CDR3 is CASSPGQAGGYTF. In DNA, the CDR3 is TGTGCCAGTAGCCCAGGACAGGCGGGTGGCTACACCTTC.

This chain uses TRBV5-1 with TRBJ1-1; D perhaps matches TRBD1 (6 bases). The length of the CDR3 is 14 residues. Trimming shortened V by 4 bases and J by 0 bases, and 10 bases separated the two germline ends. From germline, CDR1 is SGHRS and CDR2 YFSETQ. CDR3 sequence (DNA): TGCGCCAGCAGCGGGGGCAGCATGAACACTGAAGCTTTCTTT. Protein: CASSGGSMNTEAFF.

The rearrangement links TRBV25-1 to TRBJ2-3; 13 bases agree with TRBD2. V lost 5 bases to trimming and J lost 2 bases; unmatched junction nucleotides: 4. The CDR3 runs to 16 residues. CDR1 MGHDK and CDR2 SYGVNS come from the germline V gene. The CDR3 sequence: CASSTGTSGVTDTQYF. CDR3 DNA sequence: TGTGCCAGCAGTACAGGGACTAGCGGGGTCACAGATACGCAGTATTTT.

The CDR3 region has the DNA TGCGCCAGCAGCTTGGACAGGGCAAACACTGAAGCTTTCTTT. Its translation is CASSLDRANTEAFF. The V gene is TRBV5-1, the J gene TRBJ1-1; TRBD1 is a possible D gene (6 bases). The germline V gene encodes CDR1 SGHRS and CDR2 YFSETQ. The CDR3 is made up of 14 amino acids. V shed 0 bases and J shed 2 bases, with 8 bases lying between them.

The chain couples TRBV30 to TRBJ2-7, with D perhaps matching TRBD1 or TRBD2 (5 bases each). Looked up from germline, CDR1 is GTSNPN and CDR2 is SVGIG (reference sequence). This CDR3 is 15 amino acids long. V lost 2 bases and J lost 5, with 19 bases in between. The DNA for the CDR3 is TGTGCCTGGAGTCGGGGACGGGAAATCTTGGACGAGCAGTACTTC. Encoded protein: CAWSRGREILDEQYF.

The CDR3 loop is CASTTTVPGTGFYEQYF. CDR3 bases: TGCGCCAGCACTACGACAGTGCCCGGGACAGGGTTCTACGAGCAGTACTTC. The chain is built from TRBV5-1 and TRBJ2-7; 9 positions match TRBD1. J was trimmed by 3 bases and V by 6 bases; bases with no gene match: 16. The CDR3 extends over 17 amino acids. The germline V gene encodes CDR1 SGHRS and CDR2 YFSETQ.